This T cell receptor (beta chain) originates from a study of cytomegalovirus exposure and HLA in healthy donors. Concerning this clone: Its antigen is not identified.

Trimming took 4 bases from V and 2 from J; bases not matched to a gene: 3. The CDR3 consists of 14 residues. Germline loops: CDR1 SGHNT, CDR2 YYREEE (reference sequence). This PCR relied on a set of 60 Vbeta primers and 13 Jbeta primers. The protocol was immunoSEQ multiplex PCR, while the TCRdb copy is restricted to in-frame clones and leaves out a portion. The sample consists of tens of thousands of clones, about 79% of them appearing once. Study conclusions and caveats: It was only CMV serostatus that was available as immune exposure information. In a later analysis, common viral pathogens appeared linked to several of the most significant clusters.

Material for sequencing was PBMCs. J is TRBJ2-1 and V is TRBV5-4; 7 bases agree with TRBD2. This TCR came from a woman aged 18-29 years in good health and CMV-seronegative. The CDR3 protein is CASSPTSAYNEQFF. The CDR3 bases are TGTGCCAGCAGCCCCACTAGCGCCTACAATGAGCAGTTCTTC.